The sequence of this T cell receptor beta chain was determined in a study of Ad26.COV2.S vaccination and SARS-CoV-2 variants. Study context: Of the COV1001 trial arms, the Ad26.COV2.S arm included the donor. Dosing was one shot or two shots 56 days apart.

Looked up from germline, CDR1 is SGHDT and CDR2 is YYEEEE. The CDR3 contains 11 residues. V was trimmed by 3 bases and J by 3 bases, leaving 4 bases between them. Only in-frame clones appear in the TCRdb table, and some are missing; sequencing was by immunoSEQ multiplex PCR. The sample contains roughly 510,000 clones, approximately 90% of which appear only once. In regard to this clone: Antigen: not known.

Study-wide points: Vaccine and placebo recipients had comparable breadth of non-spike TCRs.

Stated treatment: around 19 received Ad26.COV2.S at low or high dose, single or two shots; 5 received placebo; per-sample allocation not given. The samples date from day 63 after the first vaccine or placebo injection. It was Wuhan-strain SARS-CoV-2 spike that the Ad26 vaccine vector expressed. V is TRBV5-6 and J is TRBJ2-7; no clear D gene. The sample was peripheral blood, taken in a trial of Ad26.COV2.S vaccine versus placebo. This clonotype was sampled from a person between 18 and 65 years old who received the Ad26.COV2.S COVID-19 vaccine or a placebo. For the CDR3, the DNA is TGTGCCAGCAGCTCGAACTACGAGCAGTACTTC. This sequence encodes CASSSNYEQYF.